The 27 T cell receptor beta chains presented below share a single source sample, sequenced in a study of blood T cell repertoires in COVID-19 (dated by TCRdb to about 2020). The method behind the library was the immunoSEQ multiplex PCR assay. Entries here come from immuneACCESS through TCRdb and include only in-frame sequences with V and J called. Some clones fail to appear in such tables; in the studies checked, an unresolved V gene covers under half of the shortfall, and the cause of the remainder is unknown. Present in this sample are 200,000 to 300,000 clones, around 88% of which were seen just once. The leading ten clones occupy roughly 3.7% of the sample. Material: PBMCs or T cells enriched from blood (not recorded which). These receptors all stem from a woman in her 30s who had recovered from COVID-19.

The rearrangement joins TRBV19 to TRBJ1-2; 8 nucleotides align to TRBD1. The CDR3 is 16 amino acids. V gave up 4 bases and J gave up 0 bases; unmatched junction bases: 7. Germline CDR1 LNHDA, CDR2 SQIVND (reference sequence). CDR3 in DNA: TGTGCCAGTAGTACGCAGGCGGGACAGGCTAACTATGGCTACACCTTC. Its translation is CASSTQAGQANYGYTF.

The chain has TRBV9 and TRBJ1-3; the D is unclear. The V and J ends lost 4 bases and 0 bases respectively, with 14 bases between them. Germline CDR1 SGDLS, CDR2 YYNGEE. There are 16 residues in the CDR3. CDR3 sequence: CASSPMDGDSGNTIYF. Written as DNA, the CDR3 is TGTGCCAGCAGCCCCATGGACGGGGACTCTGGAAACACCATATATTTT.

V usage is TRBV16 and J usage is TRBJ1-2; D gene uncertain. CDR3 length equals 15 residues. The germline gives CDR1 KGHSY, CDR2 FQNENV. Trimming shortened V by 2 bases and J by 7 bases, and 17 bases separated the two germline ends. The CDR3 spells CASSQSSRGIGGYTF. The CDR3 DNA sequence: TGTGCCAGCAGCCAAAGCTCGAGAGGGATTGGTGGCTACACCTTC.

There are a few counts of this clone. The chain joins TRBV2 to TRBJ1-2, with D possibly matching TRBD1 (5 bases). Trimming took off 8 bases at V and 8 bases at J, with 18 bases between the two ends. CDR1 SNHLY and CDR2 FYNNEI come from the germline V gene. The length of the CDR3 is 13 residues. The CDR3 DNA follows: TGTGCCAGCGTTTGGACACCCCCTCAAGGCTACACCTTC. Translating it yields CASVWTPPQGYTF.

The chain carries TRBV30 and TRBJ2-5, with 14 positions matching TRBD2. This CDR3 comprises 15 residues. Trimming removed 4 bases from V and 4 bases from J; junction bases left unmatched: 5. Germline CDR1 and CDR2: GTSNPN and SVGIG (reference sequence). The DNA for the CDR3 is TGTGCCTGGAACCGACTAGCGGGAGGGATAGAGACCCAGTACTTC. Protein product: CAWNRLAGGIETQYF.

The chain uses TRBV6-5 and TRBJ1-2; TRBD1 matches 9 bases. Looked up from germline, CDR1 is MNHEY and CDR2 is SVGAGI. V was pared by 5 bases and J by 5 bases, with 9 bases of the junction left unmatched. CDR3 length equals 15 residues. This CDR3 reads CASSIGTGSGYGYTF. Written as DNA, the CDR3 is TGTGCCAGCAGTATCGGGACAGGGAGTGGATATGGCTACACCTTC.

The genes are TRBV27 and TRBJ2-3; 9 bases line up with TRBD2. Germline V gene lookup returns CDR1 MNHEY and CDR2 SMNVEV (reference sequence). The CDR3 consists of 16 residues. With 0 bases clipped from V and 6 bases from J, the junction kept 7 bases outside the gene matches. DNA for the CDR3: TGTGCCAGCAGTTTATCGGCGGGAGGGCCCCCCGATACGCAGTATTTT. Translating it yields CASSLSAGGPPDTQYF.

This sequence joins TRBV30 and TRBJ2-7, with a weak D call TRBD2 (5 bases). Germline-derived CDR1 and CDR2 are GTSNPN and SVGIG (reference sequence). Trimming shortened V by 3 bases and J by 7 bases, and 13 bases separated the two germline ends. The CDR3 covers 12 residues. This chain's CDR3 is CAWSEGRGEQYF. The CDR3 DNA sequence: TGTGCCTGGAGCGAAGGTCGGGGAGAGCAGTACTTC.

The chain is built from TRBV7-9 and TRBJ2-3; 11 positions match TRBD2. The CDR3 has 15 residues. V dropped 5 bases and J dropped 6; count of bases not matched to a gene: 7. CDR1 and CDR2 (germline): SEHNR, FQNEAQ (reference sequence). As DNA, the CDR3 is TGTGCCAGCAGCAAAACTAGCGGGAGAGGGGATACGCAGTATTTT. Translation: CASSKTSGRGDTQYF.

The gene calls are TRBV5-1 and TRBJ1-2, with a weak D call TRBD1 (5 bases). Germline assignment: CDR1 SGHRS and CDR2 YFSETQ. This CDR3 has 14 residues. The V and J ends lost 3 bases and 6 bases respectively, with 15 bases between them. CDR3 bases: TGCGCCAGCAGCTCCAGGGCTCGGATCGATGGCTACACCTTC. This encodes CASSSRARIDGYTF.

The chain joins TRBV4-3 to TRBJ1-1, with D perhaps TRBD1 (6 bases). In germline, CDR1 is LGHNA, CDR2 YSLEER. Trimming removed 3 bases from V and 1 base from J, with 9 bases in between. The CDR3 extends over 14 amino acids. The CDR3 DNA sequence: TGCGCCAGCAGCCAGGAGACAGGGAACACTGAAGCTTTCTTT. Translating gives CASSQETGNTEAFF.

The rearrangement uses TRBV18 and TRBJ1-1; D not resolved. This CDR3 is built from 12 residues. Germline V lookup: CDR1 KGHSH, CDR2 LQKENI. V shed 5 bases and J shed 6 bases, with 10 bases lying between them. The CDR3 protein is CASSAQFAEAFF. Written as DNA, the CDR3 is TGTGCCAGCTCAGCCCAGTTCGCTGAAGCTTTCTTT.

J is TRBJ2-1 and V is TRBV3-1 (or the pseudogene TRBV3-2), with D possibly matching TRBD2 (5 bases). The germline V gene encodes CDR1 LGHDT and CDR2 YNNKEL (reference sequence). CDR3 size: 13 residues. The V end lost 2 bases, the J end lost 9 bases, and 11 bases lay between the germline ends. CDR3 in amino acids: CASSQKGLAEQFF. CDR3 in DNA: TGTGCCAGCAGCCAAAAGGGTCTAGCTGAGCAGTTCTTC.

This sequence joins TRBV7-2 and TRBJ1-2; no clear D gene. There are 13 residues in the CDR3. Germline CDR1 is SGHTA and CDR2 is FQGNSA. V lost 5 bases to trimming and J lost 10 bases, with 17 bases between them. CDR3 residues: CASSRSGAGVYTF. CDR3 sequence (DNA): TGTGCCAGCAGCCGTTCTGGCGCCGGGGTCTACACCTTC.

The V and J genes are TRBV4-3 and TRBJ2-1; TRBD2 matches at 13 bases. The CDR3 sequence is 19 residues long. Germline V gene lookup returns CDR1 LGHNA and CDR2 YSLEER. Trimming cost V 1 base and J 5 bases; bases outside gene matches: 11. CDR3 in DNA: TGCGCCAGCAGCCAAGTACTAGCGGGAGGGCTTGCCGGGGACAATGAGCAGTTCTTC. Translated, it gives CASSQVLAGGLAGDNEQFF.

This chain connects TRBV6-5 to TRBJ2-2; D is possibly TRBD1 (6 bases). V lost 9 bases and J lost 1, with 12 bases in between. The V gene's germline CDR1 is MNHEY and CDR2 SVGAGI. This CDR3 region has 14 residues. For the CDR3, the DNA is TGTGCCAGTTCCAGGGGCTTGAACACCGGGGAGCTGTTTTTT. It codes for CASSRGLNTGELFF.

This clone was observed a single time. This chain links TRBV28 with TRBJ2-1, with 7 nucleotides matching TRBD1. V lost 3 bases to trimming and J lost 5 bases; unmatched junction nucleotides: 1. CDR3 length: 13 residues. Germline values: CDR1 MDHEN, CDR2 SYDVKM. CDR3 residues: CASSLDRHNEQFF. The CDR3 bases are TGTGCCAGCAGTTTGGACAGGCACAATGAGCAGTTCTTC. The whole variable domain, remainder taken from reference TRBV28 and TRBJ2-1, is DVKVTQSSRYLVKRTGEKVFLECVQDMDHENMFWYRQDPGLGLRLIYFSYDVKMKEKGDIPEGYSVSREKKERFSLILESASTNQTSMYLCASSLDRHNEQFFGPGTRLTVL.

V gene TRBV7-9 combines with J gene TRBJ1-2; 9 bases are shared with TRBD1. V gave up 4 bases and J gave up 2 bases; unmatched junction bases: 5. The CDR3 is made up of 15 amino acids. Per germline, CDR1 SEHNR and CDR2 FQNEAQ (reference sequence). DNA of the CDR3: TGTGCCAGCAGCTGGGGGGACAGGGTAAACTATGGCTACACCTTC. Residues: CASSWGDRVNYGYTF.

In regard to this clone: This CDR3 is also generated by other DNA sequences in the sample. The chain joins TRBV5-1 to TRBJ1-1, with TRBD1 identical over 7 bases. Per germline, CDR1 SGHRS and CDR2 YFSETQ. With V trimmed by 2 bases and J by 0 bases, 1 base remained unmatched. CDR3 length: 14 amino acids. The CDR3 bases are TGCGCCAGCAGCTTAGACAGGGTGAACACTGAAGCTTTCTTT. As protein: CASSLDRVNTEAFF.

The gene calls are TRBV7-9 and TRBJ2-5, with D tentatively TRBD2 (6 bases). Germline V lookup: CDR1 SEHNR, CDR2 FQNEAQ (reference sequence). With 0 bases removed from V and 2 bases from J, the gap between germline ends came to 10 bases. CDR3 length: 15 amino acids. CDR3 residues: CASSLAGLTQETQYF. CDR3 sequence (DNA): TGTGCCAGCAGCTTAGCGGGACTTACGCAAGAGACCCAGTACTTC.

This clone was picked up one time. The chain joins TRBV7-8 to TRBJ1-5; 8 nucleotides agree with TRBD1. The CDR3 is made up of 14 amino acids. The V and J ends lost 9 bases and 4 bases, in that order; junction bases with no gene match: 8. The germline gives CDR1 SGHVS, CDR2 FQNEAQ. The CDR3 DNA reads as TGTGCCAGTGCTCCGACAGGGGTAAATCAGCCCCAGCATTTT. It specifies CASAPTGVNQPQHF.

This sequence joins TRBV7-9 and TRBJ1-1, with D unclear. There are 15 residues in the CDR3. The V end lost 3 bases, the J end lost 2 bases, and 13 bases lay between the germline ends. Germline assignment: CDR1 SEHNR and CDR2 FQNEAQ (reference sequence). Written as DNA, the CDR3 is TGTGCCAGCAGCTTTTGGGCCAGCTTCAACACTGAAGCTTTCTTT. Its protein product is CASSFWASFNTEAFF. Supplemented by reference TRBV7-9 and TRBJ1-1, the full variable domain reads DTGVSQNPRHKITKRGQNVTFRCDPISEHNRLYWYRQTLGQGPEFLTYFQNEAQLEKSRLLSDRFSAERPKGSFSTLEIQRTEQGDSAMYLCASSFWASFNTEAFFGQGTRLTVV.

V usage is TRBV18 and J usage is TRBJ1-1; 9 nucleotides match TRBD1. Germline CDR1 reads KGHSH; CDR2 reads LQKENI. This CDR3 has 18 amino acids. The junction had 14 bases not matched to a gene; V was cut back by 5 bases and J by 1 base. CDR3 bases: TGTGCCAGCTCATCCCTCACACAGGGGGCCCGAGAGAACACTGAAGCTTTCTTT. Encoded protein: CASSSLTQGARENTEAFF.

J is TRBJ2-7 and V is TRBV29-1, with TRBD1 identical over 11 bases. Germline V gene data show CDR1 as SQVTM and CDR2 as ANQGSEA. Trimming cost V 4 bases and J 1 base; bases outside gene matches: 3. The CDR3 is made up of 14 amino acids. The CDR3 bases are TGCAGCGTTGTGGACAGGGGGCGATCCTACGAGCAGTACTTC. Protein: CSVVDRGRSYEQYF.

This chain connects TRBV27 to TRBJ2-2, with 8 nucleotides matching TRBD2. The V gene's germline CDR1 is MNHEY and CDR2 SMNVEV (reference sequence). The CDR3 length is 15 residues. Trimming at V came to 0 bases and at J to 5 bases, leaving 2 bases not matched to a gene. This CDR3 reads CASSLSSGGTGELFF. The CDR3 DNA reads TGTGCCAGCAGTTTATCAAGCGGGGGAACCGGGGAGCTGTTTTTT.

The chain has TRBV6-4 and TRBJ2-1; 8 nucleotides line up with TRBD2. CDR1 is MRHNA, CDR2 SNTAGT, per germline. This CDR3 is built from 12 residues. The trim removed 11 bases at V and 12 bases at J, leaving 12 bases unmatched. The DNA of the CDR3 is TGTGCCCACGAGTACGGCGGGAGGTGGCAGTTCTTC. It codes for CAHEYGGRWQFF.

This clone was seen more than once but under ten times. This rearrangement joins TRBV2 to TRBJ2-1, with D possibly matching TRBD2 (6 bases). Deletions cut 6 bases from V and 0 bases from J, with 9 bases between. In germline, CDR1 is SNHLY, CDR2 FYNNEI. This CDR3 comprises 14 residues. The CDR3 sequence is CASRVTSSYNEQFF. CDR3 DNA sequence: TGTGCCAGCAGGGTGACTAGCTCCTACAATGAGCAGTTCTTC.